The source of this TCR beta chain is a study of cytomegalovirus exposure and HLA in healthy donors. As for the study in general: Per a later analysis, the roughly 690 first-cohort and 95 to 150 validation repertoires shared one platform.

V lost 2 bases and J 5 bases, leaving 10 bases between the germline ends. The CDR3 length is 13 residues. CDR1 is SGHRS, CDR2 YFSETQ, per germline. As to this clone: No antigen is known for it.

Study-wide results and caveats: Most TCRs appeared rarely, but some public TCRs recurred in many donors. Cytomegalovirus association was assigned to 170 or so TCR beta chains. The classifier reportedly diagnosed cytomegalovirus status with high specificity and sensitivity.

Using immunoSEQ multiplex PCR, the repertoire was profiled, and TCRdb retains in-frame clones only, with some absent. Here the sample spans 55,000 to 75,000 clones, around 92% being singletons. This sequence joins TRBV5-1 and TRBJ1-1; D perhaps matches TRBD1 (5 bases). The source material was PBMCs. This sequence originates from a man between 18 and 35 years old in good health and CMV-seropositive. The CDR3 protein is CASSFSQGTEAFF. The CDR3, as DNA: TGCGCCAGCAGCTTCAGTCAGGGAACTGAAGCTTTCTTT.